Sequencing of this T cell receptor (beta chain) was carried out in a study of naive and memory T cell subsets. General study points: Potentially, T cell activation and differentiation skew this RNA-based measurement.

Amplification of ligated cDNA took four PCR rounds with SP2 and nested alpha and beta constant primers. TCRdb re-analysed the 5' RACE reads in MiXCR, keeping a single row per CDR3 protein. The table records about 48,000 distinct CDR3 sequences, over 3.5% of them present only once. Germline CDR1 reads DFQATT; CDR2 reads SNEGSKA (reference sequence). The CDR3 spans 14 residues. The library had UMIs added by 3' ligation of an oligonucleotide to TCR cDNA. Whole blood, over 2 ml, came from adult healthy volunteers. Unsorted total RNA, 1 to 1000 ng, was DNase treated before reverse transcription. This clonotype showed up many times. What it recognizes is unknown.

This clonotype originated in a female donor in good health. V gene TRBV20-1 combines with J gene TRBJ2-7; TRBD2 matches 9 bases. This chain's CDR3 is CSAHPLAGTYEQYF. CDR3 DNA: TGCAGCGCCCACCCCCTAGCGGGAACCTACGAGCAGTACTTC.